Listed below are T cell receptor beta chains from one sample, sequenced in a study of shared clonotypes between healthy human individuals. Clones were read by immunoSEQ multiplex PCR, and TCRdb kept only the in-frame ones, dropping some. In the table there are about 550,000 clones, nearly 97% of which are singletons. Sequenced sample: naive CD8+ T cells sorted from blood. These receptor sequences come from a woman aged 25 to 39 in good health. Each CDR3 is given with its conserved first and last residue. A D gene is named only where the DNA matches it firmly. Expanded clones are given a class, and other clones once, few, many or no size at all.

.,TRBV5-4,TRBJ2-7,15,.,CASSQLGLIPYEQYF,TGTGCCAGCAGCCAATTAGGGCTTATTCCCTACGAGCAGTACTTC
.,TRBV29-1,TRBJ2-7,15,TRBD2,CSVEWSSGTDYEQYF,TGCAGCGTTGAGTGGTCTAGCGGGACTGACTACGAGCAGTACTTC
once,TRBV5-6,TRBJ2-3,16,.,CASSPEGKIPTDTQYF,TGTGCCAGCAGCCCCGAGGGGAAGATTCCGACAGATACGCAGTATTTT
once,TRBV27,TRBJ2-7,14,TRBD2,CASSLFAGDDEQYF,TGTGCCAGCAGTTTATTTGCGGGAGACGACGAGCAGTACTTC
.,TRBV9,TRBJ2-1,15,TRBD2,CASSVGGTSSNEQFF,TGTGCCAGCAGCGTCGGCGGGACTAGCAGCAATGAGCAGTTCTTC
.,TRBV7-9,TRBJ1-2,10,.,CASSLLGYTF,TGTGCCAGCAGCTTACTCGGTTACACCTTC
.,TRBV27,TRBJ2-7,13,.,CASSLGVSGEQYF,TGTGCCAGCAGTTTAGGTGTTTCGGGCGAGCAGTACTTC
once,TRBV9,TRBJ2-7,15,TRBD1,CASSVGGQGAYEQYF,TGTGCCAGCAGCGTAGGAGGTCAGGGGGCCTACGAGCAGTACTTC
.,TRBV30,TRBJ2-7,13,TRBD1,CAWRGTGENEQYF,TGTGCCTGGAGAGGGACAGGGGAAAACGAGCAGTACTTC
once,TRBV28,TRBJ2-7,14,.,CATTTGRESYEQYF,TGTGCCACCACCACAGGGAGGGAATCCTACGAGCAGTACTTC
.,TRBV2,TRBJ1-2,14,.,CASSDFDVVHGYTF,TGTGCCAGCAGTGATTTCGATGTGGTGCATGGCTACACCTTC
.,TRBV13,TRBJ2-3,14,.,CASSLGLIPDTQYF,TGTGCCAGCAGCTTAGGCCTTATCCCAGATACGCAGTATTTT
.,TRBV28,TRBJ2-7,14,.,CASSFQGRNYEQYF,TGTGCCAGCAGTTTTCAAGGCCGTAATTACGAGCAGTACTTC
.,TRBV2,TRBJ2-1,12,.,CASSSQGNEQFF,TGTGCCAGCAGTTCACAGGGTAATGAGCAGTTCTTC
.,TRBV4-1,TRBJ2-1,15,TRBD2,CASSLRESLYNEQFF,TGCGCCAGCAGCCTGCGGGAGTCTCTTTACAATGAGCAGTTCTTC
.,TRBV28,TRBJ2-7,19,TRBD2,CASSSDVVLAGGEIYEQYF,TGTGCCAGCAGTTCCGACGTGGTATTAGCGGGAGGGGAGATCTACGAGCAGTACTTC
.,TRBV29-1,TRBJ2-1,11,.,CSALEDNEQFF,TGCAGCGCCCTCGAGGACAATGAGCAGTTCTTC
.,TRBV27,TRBJ2-3,16,TRBD1,CASRRPRQGRTDTQYF,TGTGCCAGCCGGAGACCCCGACAGGGGCGCACAGATACGCAGTATTTT
.,TRBV10-2,TRBJ2-7,10,.,CASSGYEQYF,TGCGCCAGCAGTGGCTACGAGCAGTACTTC
.,TRBV11-2,TRBJ2-2,15,TRBD1,CASSSGTANTGELFF,TGTGCCAGCAGCTCCGGGACAGCGAACACCGGGGAGCTGTTTTTT
once,TRBV9,TRBJ2-2,15,TRBD2,CASSPGTTNTGELFF,TGTGCCAGCAGCCCAGGGACTACGAACACCGGGGAGCTGTTTTTT
once,TRBV2,TRBJ1-5,13,.,CASRNYPDQPQHF,TGTGCCAGCAGAAATTATCCAGATCAGCCCCAGCATTTT
once,TRBV19,TRBJ2-7,15,TRBD2,CASSIGTSGSPEQYF,TGTGCCAGTAGTATCGGGACTAGCGGTTCCCCCGAGCAGTACTTC
few,TRBV27,TRBJ2-7,13,.,CASSAAPSYEQYF,TGTGCCAGCAGTGCCGCCCCCTCCTACGAGCAGTACTTC
.,TRBV11-2,TRBJ1-1,16,TRBD1,CASSFSTGGSFTEAFF,TGTGCCAGCAGCTTTTCGACAGGGGGCAGTTTTACTGAAGCTTTCTTT
.,TRBV28,TRBJ2-7,15,TRBD1,CASSTGTALTYEQYF,TGTGCCAGCTCCACAGGGACAGCCCTTACCTACGAGCAGTACTTC
once,TRBV6-1,TRBJ2-7,15,TRBD2,CASSEVTSGAYEQYF,TGTGCCAGCAGTGAAGTTACTAGCGGTGCCTACGAGCAGTACTTC
.,TRBV9,TRBJ1-1,14,.,CASSRSEVGTEAFF,TGTGCCAGCAGCCGGAGCGAAGTGGGGACTGAAGCTTTCTTT